These T cell receptor beta chains were read from a single sample in a study of T cell responses to AZD1222 COVID-19 vaccine. Method: immunoSEQ multiplex PCR; TCRdb's copy keeps in-frame clones and lacks some. The table shows over 100,000 clones, with around 87% occurring only once. Material: peripheral blood, obtained on day 0 of AZD1222 vaccination. The receptors here all came from an adult in good health. Both conserved end residues are part of each CDR3. Fields, in order: J gene, D gene, V gene, CDR3 protein, CDR3 DNA. D genes are given only for firm matches.

J gene: TRBJ2-7
D gene: .
V gene: TRBV6-5
CDR3 protein: CASIGGGSYEQYF
CDR3 DNA: TGTGCCAGCATAGGGGGGGGATCCTACGAGCAGTACTTC

J gene: TRBJ1-6
D gene: .
V gene: TRBV7-9
CDR3 protein: CATATVPGANSPLHF
CDR3 DNA: TGTGCCACCGCAACTGTTCCAGGGGCTAATTCACCCCTCCACTTT

J gene: TRBJ2-3
D gene: .
V gene: TRBV9
CDR3 protein: CASSPRGADPTDTQYF
CDR3 DNA: TGTGCCAGCAGCCCCAGGGGGGCCGACCCCACAGATACGCAGTATTTT

J gene: TRBJ1-2
D gene: .
V gene: TRBV28
CDR3 protein: CASSLYQGRGYTF
CDR3 DNA: TGTGCCAGCAGTTTATACCAGGGACGTGGCTACACCTTC

J gene: TRBJ1-2
D gene: .
V gene: TRBV6-2/TRBV6-3
CDR3 protein: CASSYGRTNYGYTF
CDR3 DNA: TGTGCCAGCAGTTACGGACGCACTAACTATGGCTACACCTTC

J gene: TRBJ2-2
D gene: TRBD1
V gene: TRBV9
CDR3 protein: CAASSSEGATGELFF
CDR3 DNA: TGTGCCGCCTCATCCTCCGAGGGGGCCACCGGGGAGCTGTTTTTT

J gene: TRBJ1-5
D gene: .
V gene: TRBV27
CDR3 protein: CASSFSRGDQPQHF
CDR3 DNA: TGTGCCAGCAGTTTTTCCCGGGGAGATCAGCCCCAGCATTTT

J gene: TRBJ2-3
D gene: .
V gene: TRBV13
CDR3 protein: CASSFWGQPYTDTQYF
CDR3 DNA: TGTGCCAGCAGCTTTTGGGGACAACCTTACACAGATACGCAGTATTTT

J gene: TRBJ2-1
D gene: .
V gene: TRBV5-1
CDR3 protein: CASSLGNNEQFF
CDR3 DNA: TGCGCCAGCAGCTTGGGGAACAATGAGCAGTTCTTC

J gene: TRBJ2-7
D gene: TRBD1
V gene: TRBV7-2
CDR3 protein: CASSLEGQGGYEQYF
CDR3 DNA: TGTGCCAGCAGCTTAGAGGGACAGGGGGGGTACGAGCAGTACTTC

J gene: TRBJ2-3
D gene: .
V gene: TRBV18
CDR3 protein: CASSPRGGNADTQYF
CDR3 DNA: TGTGCCAGCTCACCACGAGGCGGGAATGCAGATACGCAGTATTTT

J gene: TRBJ2-3
D gene: .
V gene: TRBV2
CDR3 protein: CASSPGPQRTNTDTQYF
CDR3 DNA: TGTGCCAGCAGCCCCGGCCCCCAGCGAACGAACACAGATACGCAGTATTTT

J gene: TRBJ2-6
D gene: TRBD1
V gene: TRBV2
CDR3 protein: CASERRRQGLAGANVLTF
CDR3 DNA: TGTGCCAGCGAACGTCGACGACAGGGCTTGGCTGGGGCCAACGTCCTGACTTTC